This T cell receptor (beta chain) originates from a study of T cell responses to AZD1222 COVID-19 vaccine. Study-level results: White British people made up most donors, females outnumbered males, and clonal diversity was possibly underestimated.

Profiled with immunoSEQ multiplex PCR; TCRdb holds only in-frame clones, not every one. The repertoire consists of about 180,000 clones, with approximately 91% occurring once and the leading ten covering approximately 2%. The sample holds one count of this clone. Antigen unknown. The CDR3 consists of 11 residues. CDR1 and CDR2 (germline): LNHDA, SQIVND (reference sequence). The V end lost 10 bases, the J end lost 0 bases, and 4 bases lay between the germline ends. This sequence was found in an adult in good health. The rearrangement uses TRBV19 and TRBJ1-3; D is unresolved. The specimen comprised peripheral blood, sampled on day 0 of AZD1222 vaccination. CDR3 DNA sequence: TGTGCCACCCGCTCTGGAAACACCATATATTTT. It specifies CATRSGNTIYF.